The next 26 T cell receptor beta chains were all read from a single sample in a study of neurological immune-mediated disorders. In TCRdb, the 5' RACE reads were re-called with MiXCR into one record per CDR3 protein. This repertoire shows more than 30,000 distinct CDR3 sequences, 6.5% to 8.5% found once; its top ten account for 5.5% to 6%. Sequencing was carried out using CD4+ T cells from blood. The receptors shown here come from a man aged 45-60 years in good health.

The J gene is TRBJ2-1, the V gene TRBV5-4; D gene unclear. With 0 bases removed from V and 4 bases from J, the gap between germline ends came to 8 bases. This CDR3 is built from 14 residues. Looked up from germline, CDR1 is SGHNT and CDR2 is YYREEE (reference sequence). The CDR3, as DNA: TGTGCCAGCAGCTTGGATATGGGTTACAATGAGCAGTTCTTC. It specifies CASSLDMGYNEQFF.

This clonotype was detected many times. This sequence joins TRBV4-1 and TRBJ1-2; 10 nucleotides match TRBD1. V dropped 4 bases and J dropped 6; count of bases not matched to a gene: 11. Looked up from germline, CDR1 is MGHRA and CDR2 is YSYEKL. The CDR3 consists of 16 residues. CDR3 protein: CASSREHGTGVHGYTF. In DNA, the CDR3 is TGCGCCAGCAGCCGAGAGCATGGGACAGGGGTACATGGCTACACCTTC.

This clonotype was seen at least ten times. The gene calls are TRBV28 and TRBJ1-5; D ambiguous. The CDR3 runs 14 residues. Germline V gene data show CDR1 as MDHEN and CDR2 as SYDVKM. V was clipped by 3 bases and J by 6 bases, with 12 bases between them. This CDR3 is CASSLSVASQPQHF. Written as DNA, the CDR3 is TGTGCCAGCAGTTTGTCGGTTGCCAGTCAGCCCCAGCATTTT.

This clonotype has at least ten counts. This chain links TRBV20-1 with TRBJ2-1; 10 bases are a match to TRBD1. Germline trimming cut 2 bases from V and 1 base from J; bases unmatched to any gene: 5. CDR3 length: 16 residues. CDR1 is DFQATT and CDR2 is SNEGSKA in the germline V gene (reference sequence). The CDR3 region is CSARLRDRGSYNEQFF. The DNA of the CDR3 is TGCAGTGCTAGATTACGGGACAGGGGTTCCTACAATGAGCAGTTCTTC.

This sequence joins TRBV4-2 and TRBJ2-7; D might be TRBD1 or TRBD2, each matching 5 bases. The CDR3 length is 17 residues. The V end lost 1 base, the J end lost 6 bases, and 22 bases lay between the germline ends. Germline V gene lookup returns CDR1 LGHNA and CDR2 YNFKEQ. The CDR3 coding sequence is TGTGCCAGCAGCCAAGTTGAACTACCGGGACCCCTGGGCGAGCAGTACTTC. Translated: CASSQVELPGPLGEQYF.

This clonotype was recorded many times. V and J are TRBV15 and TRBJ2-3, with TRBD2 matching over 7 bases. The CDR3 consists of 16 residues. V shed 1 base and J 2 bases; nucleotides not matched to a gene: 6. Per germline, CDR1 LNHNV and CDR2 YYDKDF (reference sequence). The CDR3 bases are TGTGCCACCAGCAGAGGAATGGCGGGAGCCACAGATACGCAGTATTTT. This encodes CATSRGMAGATDTQYF.

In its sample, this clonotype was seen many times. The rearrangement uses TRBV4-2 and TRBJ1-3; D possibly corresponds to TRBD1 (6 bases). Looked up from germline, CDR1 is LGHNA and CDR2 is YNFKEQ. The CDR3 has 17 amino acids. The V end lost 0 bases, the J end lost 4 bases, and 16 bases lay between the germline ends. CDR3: CASSQEGGGFAGNTIYF. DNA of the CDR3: TGTGCCAGCAGCCAAGAGGGGGGGGGCTTCGCCGGAAACACCATATATTTT.

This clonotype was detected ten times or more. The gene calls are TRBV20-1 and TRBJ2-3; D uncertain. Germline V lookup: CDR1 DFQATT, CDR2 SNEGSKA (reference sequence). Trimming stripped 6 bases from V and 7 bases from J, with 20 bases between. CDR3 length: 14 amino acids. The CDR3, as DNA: TGCAGTGCCAGGTTGGGTTCGAACGGAAATACGCAGTATTTT. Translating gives CSARLGSNGNTQYF.

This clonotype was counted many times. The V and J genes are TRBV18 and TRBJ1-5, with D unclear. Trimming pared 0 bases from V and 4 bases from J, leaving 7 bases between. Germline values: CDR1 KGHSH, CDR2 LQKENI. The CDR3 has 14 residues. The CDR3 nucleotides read TGTGCCAGCTCACCACCCTCGGGGAATCAGCCCCAGCATTTT. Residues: CASSPPSGNQPQHF.

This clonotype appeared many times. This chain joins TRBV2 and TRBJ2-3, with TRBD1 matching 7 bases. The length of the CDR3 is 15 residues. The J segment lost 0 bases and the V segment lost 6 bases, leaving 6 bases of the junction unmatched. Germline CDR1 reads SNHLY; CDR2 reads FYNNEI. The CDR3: CASRGQTMSTDTQYF. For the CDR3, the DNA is TGTGCCAGCAGGGGACAGACCATGAGCACAGATACGCAGTATTTT.

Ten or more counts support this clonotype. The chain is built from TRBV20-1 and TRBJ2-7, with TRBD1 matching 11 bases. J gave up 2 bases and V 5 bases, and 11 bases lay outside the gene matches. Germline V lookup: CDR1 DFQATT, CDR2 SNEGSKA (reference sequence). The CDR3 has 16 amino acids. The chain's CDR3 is CSAGGQGARRTYEQYF. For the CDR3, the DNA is TGCAGTGCTGGAGGACAGGGGGCGCGAAGGACCTACGAGCAGTACTTC.

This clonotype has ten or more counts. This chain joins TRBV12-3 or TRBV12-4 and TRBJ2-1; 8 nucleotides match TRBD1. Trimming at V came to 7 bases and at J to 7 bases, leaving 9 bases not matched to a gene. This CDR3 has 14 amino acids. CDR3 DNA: TGTGCCAGCACCGGGACAGGTATTCTAAATGAGCAGTTCTTC. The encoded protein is CASTGTGILNEQFF.

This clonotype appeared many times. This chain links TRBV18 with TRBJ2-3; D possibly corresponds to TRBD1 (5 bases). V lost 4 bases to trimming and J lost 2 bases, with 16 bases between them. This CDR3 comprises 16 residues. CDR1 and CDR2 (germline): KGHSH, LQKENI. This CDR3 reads CASSLTTRGSTDTQYF. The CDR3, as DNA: TGTGCCAGCTCACTGACAACAAGGGGCTCCACAGATACGCAGTATTTT.

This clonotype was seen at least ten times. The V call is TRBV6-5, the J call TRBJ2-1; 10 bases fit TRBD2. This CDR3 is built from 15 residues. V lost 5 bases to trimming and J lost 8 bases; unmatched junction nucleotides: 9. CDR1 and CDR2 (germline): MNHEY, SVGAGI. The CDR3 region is CASSPTSGKSDEQFF. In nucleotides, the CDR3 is TGTGCCAGCAGTCCTACTAGCGGGAAATCGGATGAGCAGTTCTTC.

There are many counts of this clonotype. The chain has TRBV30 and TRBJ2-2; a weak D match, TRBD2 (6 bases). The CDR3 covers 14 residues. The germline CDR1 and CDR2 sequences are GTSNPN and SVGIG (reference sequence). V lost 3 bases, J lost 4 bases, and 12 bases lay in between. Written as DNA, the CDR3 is TGTGCCTGGAGAGGAGGGTTAGGCACCGGGGAGCTGTTTTTT. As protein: CAWRGGLGTGELFF.

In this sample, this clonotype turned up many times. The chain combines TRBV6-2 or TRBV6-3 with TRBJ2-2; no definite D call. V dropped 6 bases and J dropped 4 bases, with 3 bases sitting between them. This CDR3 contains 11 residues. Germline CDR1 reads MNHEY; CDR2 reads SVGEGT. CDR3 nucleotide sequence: TGTGCCAGCAGAACCACCGGGGAGCTGTTTTTT. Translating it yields CASRTTGELFF.

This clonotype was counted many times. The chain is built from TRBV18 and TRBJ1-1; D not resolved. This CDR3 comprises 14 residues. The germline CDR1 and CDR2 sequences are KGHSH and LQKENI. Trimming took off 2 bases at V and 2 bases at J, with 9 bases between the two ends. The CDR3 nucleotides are TGTGCCAGCTCACCAAAGGCACTTAACACTGAAGCTTTCTTT. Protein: CASSPKALNTEAFF.

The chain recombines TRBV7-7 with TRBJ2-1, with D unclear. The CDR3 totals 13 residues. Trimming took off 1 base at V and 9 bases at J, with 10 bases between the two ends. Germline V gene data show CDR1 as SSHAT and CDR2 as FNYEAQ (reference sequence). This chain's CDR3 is CASSLGAASEQFF. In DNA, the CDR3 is TGTGCCAGCAGCTTAGGCGCCGCTTCTGAGCAGTTCTTC.

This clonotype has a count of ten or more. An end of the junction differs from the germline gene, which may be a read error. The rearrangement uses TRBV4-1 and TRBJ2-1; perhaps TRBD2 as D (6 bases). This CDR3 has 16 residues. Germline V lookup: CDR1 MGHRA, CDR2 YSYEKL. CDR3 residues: CASSQASSVSHNEQFF. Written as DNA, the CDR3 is TGCGCCAGCAGCCAAGCCTCTAGCGTCTCCCACAATGAGCAGTTCTTC.

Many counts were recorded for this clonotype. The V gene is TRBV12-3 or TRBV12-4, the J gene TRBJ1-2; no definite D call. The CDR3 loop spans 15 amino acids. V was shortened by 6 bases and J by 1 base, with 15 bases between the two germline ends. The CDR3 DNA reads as TGTGCCAGCAGCCCATATGGGTCGGGTAACTATGGCTACACCTTC. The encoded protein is CASSPYGSGNYGYTF.

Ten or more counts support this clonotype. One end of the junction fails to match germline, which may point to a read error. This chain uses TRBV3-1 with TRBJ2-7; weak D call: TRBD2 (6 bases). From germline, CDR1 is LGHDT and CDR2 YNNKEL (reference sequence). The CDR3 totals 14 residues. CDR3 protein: CSSSPRDLAYEQYF. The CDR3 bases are TGTTCCAGCAGCCCCCGGGACTTAGCCTACGAGCAGTACTTC.

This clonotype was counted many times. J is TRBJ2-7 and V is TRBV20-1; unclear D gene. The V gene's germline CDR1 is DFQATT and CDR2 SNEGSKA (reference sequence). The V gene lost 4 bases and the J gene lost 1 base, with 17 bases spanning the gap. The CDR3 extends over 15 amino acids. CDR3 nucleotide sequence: TGCAGTGCTACCGGTTTGGAGCTGCGATCCTACGAGCAGTACTTC. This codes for CSATGLELRSYEQYF.

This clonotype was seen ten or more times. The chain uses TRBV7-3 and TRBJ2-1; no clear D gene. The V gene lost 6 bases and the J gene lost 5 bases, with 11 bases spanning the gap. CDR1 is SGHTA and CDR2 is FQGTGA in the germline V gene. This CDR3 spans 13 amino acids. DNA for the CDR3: TGTGCCAGCAGGCAAGGCGGACACAATGAGCAGTTCTTC. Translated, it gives CASRQGGHNEQFF.

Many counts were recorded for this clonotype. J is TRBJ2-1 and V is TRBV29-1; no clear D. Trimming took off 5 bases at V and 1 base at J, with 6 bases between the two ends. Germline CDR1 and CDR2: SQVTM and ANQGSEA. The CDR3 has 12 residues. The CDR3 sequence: CSVQVSYNEQFF. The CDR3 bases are TGCAGCGTTCAAGTATCCTACAATGAGCAGTTCTTC.

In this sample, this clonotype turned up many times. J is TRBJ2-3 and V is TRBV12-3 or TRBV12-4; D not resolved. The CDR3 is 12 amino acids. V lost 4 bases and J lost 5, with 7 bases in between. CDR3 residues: CASSWVGDTQYF. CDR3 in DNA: TGTGCCAGCAGTTGGGTAGGAGATACGCAGTATTTT.

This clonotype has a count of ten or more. The CDR3 reads CSARAGVSNQPQHF. CDR3 nucleotide sequence: TGCAGTGCACGGGCAGGGGTTAGCAATCAGCCCCAGCATTTT. This chain connects TRBV20-1 to TRBJ1-5; weak D call: TRBD1 (6 bases). The CDR3 length is 14 residues. The V end lost 6 bases, the J end lost 0 bases, and 12 bases lay between the germline ends. Germline CDR1 DFQATT, CDR2 SNEGSKA (reference sequence).